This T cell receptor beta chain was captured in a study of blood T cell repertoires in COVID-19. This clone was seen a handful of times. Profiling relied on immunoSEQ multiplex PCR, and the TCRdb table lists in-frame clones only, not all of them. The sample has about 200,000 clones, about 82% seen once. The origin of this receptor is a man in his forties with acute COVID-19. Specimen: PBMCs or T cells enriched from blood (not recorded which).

The CDR3: CASSMTGRGYTF. The DNA for the CDR3 is TGTGCCAGCAGCATGACAGGGCGCGGCTACACCTTC. The V and J genes are TRBV11-2 and TRBJ1-2; 7 nucleotides line up with TRBD1. Germline values: CDR1 SGHAT, CDR2 FQNNGV. The CDR3 is made up of 12 amino acids. With V trimmed by 5 bases and J by 8 bases, 5 bases remained unmatched.